This T cell receptor (beta chain) was observed in a study of blood T cell repertoires in COVID-19. Study summary: T cells, B-cell-depleted T cells, or PBMCs supplied cDNA or gDNA.

How the authors handled the data: Reference gene primers were amplified, and this amplification served to estimate nucleated cell counts. Clones were sequenced by immunoSEQ multiplex PCR, and TCRdb holds only the in-frame ones, with some missing. The DNA gave D and trimming, while V, J and clone size come from that table. The table records some 130,000 clones, around four fifths of them present only once. There are 15 residues in the CDR3. The V and J ends lost 0 bases and 2 bases respectively, with 12 bases between them. Germline V CDR1 and CDR2: SGDLS, YYNGEE. Sample: PBMCs or T cells enriched from blood (not recorded which). This TCR came from a man aged 25 to 45 who had recovered from COVID-19. The J gene is TRBJ2-7, the V gene TRBV9; tentatively, D is TRBD2 (5 bases). In nucleotides, the CDR3 is TGTGCCAGCAGCGTAGGGGAGAATAACCCCTACGAGCAGTACTTC. It specifies CASSVGENNPYEQYF. Based on the CDR3 plus reference TRBV9 and TRBJ2-7, the full variable domain is DSGVTQTPKHLITATGQRVTLRCSPRSGDLSVYWYQQSLDQGLQFLIQYYNGEERAKGNILERFSAQQFPDLHSELNLSSLELGDSALYFCASSVGENNPYEQYFGPGTRLTVT.